Listed here is a single T cell receptor (beta chain). What it recognizes is unknown. This is likely a read error, given that the CDR3 carries no conserved phenylalanine or tryptophan at its end. The DNA is omitted, as the CDR3 cannot be located on it reliably, and the CDR3 follows TCRdb's listing. The length of the CDR3 is 11 amino acids, counting both ends. Germline V gene lookup returns CDR1 MDHEN and CDR2 SYDVKM. The data are from a study of tumor-infiltrating lymphocytes in primary liver carcinoma. As for the study in general: All patients, whether men or women, fell within 30 to 69 years of age.

The source material, roughly 20-31 mg of unsorted bulk tissue, was used to co-extract RNA and DNA. The proportion of viable tumor cells exceeded 75% in every tumor sample. TCR beta cDNA was made from 450 to 600 ng total RNA with a constant-region primer. Researchers made the TCR beta libraries by running three nested multiplex PCR rounds with slightly modified ARM-PCR. The first two PCR rounds, approximately 10 cycles each, used TRBV1-TRBV30 forward primers and a C-beta reverse primer. One entry per CDR3 protein results from TCRdb running MiXCR on the multiplex PCR reads. The sample shows just under 45,000 distinct CDR3 sequences, approximately 70% of them seen only once. Study results and limitations: Tumors had a top-250-clone fraction that was significantly higher than blood (p = 0.039).

The sample was liver tumor tissue from sampling region 2. The subset here: tumor region T2, inferior pole. The gene calls are TRBV28 and TRBJ2-7. The source of this sequence is a man between 35 and 55 years old with primary liver carcinoma and hepatitis B virus infection. The CDR3 protein is CASSSSYEQHL.